These 23 T cell receptor beta chains originate from one sample sequenced in a study of shared clonotypes between healthy human individuals. Profiling relied on immunoSEQ multiplex PCR, and the TCRdb table lists in-frame clones only, not all of them. Of approximately 2.3 million clones detected, approximately 93% appear once; the ten largest clones hold under 0.45%. The sequenced sample consisted of naive CD4+ T cells from PBMCs. Specified subset: CD45RA+ positively selected. The receptor source for this set is a man aged 18 to 30 in good health. Some clones in this sample may be carry-over from other donors' samples.

With respect to this clone: Other DNA sequences of this sample code for an identical CDR3. CDR3 coding DNA: TGCGCCAGCAGCCTGGGACAGTCTAACACTGAAGCTTTCTTT. Translating it yields CASSLGQSNTEAFF. The rearrangement links TRBV5-1 to TRBJ1-1; 7 positions match TRBD1. After removal of 4 bases from V and 2 bases from J, the junction contained 5 bases not matched to a gene. The germline gives CDR1 SGHRS, CDR2 YFSETQ. The CDR3 length is 14 residues.

V and J are TRBV23-1 and TRBJ2-7; either TRBD1 or TRBD2 may supply D (5 bases each). TRBV23-1 is an ORF; its function is uncertain. With 6 bases removed from V and 3 bases from J, the gap between germline ends came to 12 bases. CDR3 length: 13 residues. CDR3 nucleotides: TGCGCCAGCAGACGGGACGGGGACTACGAGCAGTACTTC. As protein: CASRRDGDYEQYF.

The chain has TRBV27 and TRBJ2-1, with 13 bases aligning to TRBD2. Germline CDR1 reads MNHEY; CDR2 reads SMNVEV (reference sequence). Germline trimming cut 5 bases from V and 8 bases from J; bases unmatched to any gene: 9. The CDR3 runs 16 residues. As DNA, the CDR3 is TGTGCCAGCAGTCCAGGACTAGCGGGAGTTGTCGATGAGCAGTTCTTC. Its translation: CASSPGLAGVVDEQFF.

The genes are TRBV5-1 and TRBJ2-3; D is uncertain. Deletions cut 4 bases from V and 0 bases from J, with 6 bases between. This CDR3 contains 13 residues. CDR1 is SGHRS, CDR2 YFSETQ, per germline. The CDR3, as DNA: TGCGCCAGCAGCCAGGAGAGCACAGATACGCAGTATTTT. Amino acid sequence: CASSQESTDTQYF.

The V gene is TRBV6-4, the J gene TRBJ1-1; D may be TRBD1 (5 bases). Trimming stripped 6 bases from V and 9 bases from J, with 17 bases between. The germline CDR1 and CDR2 sequences are MRHNA and SNTAGT. The length of the CDR3 is 13 residues. The CDR3 spells CASSPGTGLKAFF. CDR3 nucleotides: TGTGCCAGCAGCCCCGGGACGGGCCTAAAAGCTTTCTTT.

The chain joins TRBV7-3 to TRBJ2-3; possible D gene TRBD2, 6 bases. Trimming left V 4 bases short and J 10 bases short, with 15 bases between. The CDR3 has 13 amino acids. CDR1 is SGHTA and CDR2 is FQGTGA in the germline V gene. Here the CDR3 DNA reads TGTGCCAGCAGCTCGGGAGAAGGTGGGGCGCAGTATTTT. Translating it yields CASSSGEGGAQYF.

The chain has TRBV18 and TRBJ1-1; 8 nucleotides match TRBD1. V was pared by 0 bases and J by 0 bases, with 6 bases of the junction left unmatched. This CDR3 is built from 17 residues. Germline-derived CDR1 and CDR2 are KGHSH and LQKENI. The CDR3: CASSPPLKTGVNTEAFF. The DNA for the CDR3 is TGTGCCAGCTCACCACCGCTTAAGACAGGGGTGAACACTGAAGCTTTCTTT.

This sequence joins TRBV4-2 and TRBJ1-1; unclear D gene. This CDR3 contains 15 residues. V was clipped by 4 bases and J by 6 bases, with 18 bases between them. CDR1 and CDR2 from the germline V gene are LGHNA and YNFKEQ. The CDR3 sequence: CASSPPHLTNSEAFF. The CDR3, as DNA: TGTGCCAGCAGCCCTCCACACCTCACAAACTCTGAAGCTTTCTTT.

The V call is TRBV27, the J call TRBJ1-5, with a weak D call TRBD1 (5 bases). V lost 2 bases and J 2 bases, leaving 10 bases between the germline ends. Germline loops: CDR1 MNHEY, CDR2 SMNVEV (reference sequence). The CDR3 extends over 15 amino acids. This CDR3 is CASSLQGRGNQPQHF. The CDR3, as DNA: TGTGCCAGCAGTTTACAGGGCAGGGGCAATCAGCCCCAGCATTTT.

The V and J genes are TRBV2 and TRBJ1-1; TRBD1 might be the D (5 bases). Germline assignment: CDR1 SNHLY and CDR2 FYNNEI. The germline V and J ends were trimmed by 11 bases and 0 bases, with 13 bases remaining between them. This CDR3 has 13 amino acids. The CDR3, as DNA: TGTGCCCTTATGACAGAGATGAACACTGAAGCTTTCTTT. Translation gives CALMTEMNTEAFF.

V usage is TRBV4-3 and J usage is TRBJ1-1, with TRBD1 as a possible D gene (6 bases). V was trimmed by 1 base and J by 1 base, leaving 10 bases between them. The CDR3 is 15 residues long. CDR1 is LGHNA and CDR2 is YSLEER in the germline V gene. In nucleotides, the CDR3 is TGCGCCAGCAGCCAAGTAACAGGGACGAACACTGAAGCTTTCTTT. Amino acid sequence: CASSQVTGTNTEAFF.

The chain has TRBV6-1 and TRBJ1-4; D not certain. V was cut by 3 bases and J by 5 bases, with 16 bases left in between. The length of the CDR3 is 16 residues. Germline V gene lookup returns CDR1 MNHNS and CDR2 SASEGT. The DNA for the CDR3 is TGTGCCAGCAGTGACAGCCTCAGGCCCCTAAATGAAAAACTGTTTTTT. This gives the protein CASSDSLRPLNEKLFF.

The chain couples TRBV19 to TRBJ2-5, with unresolved D. The V and J ends lost 3 bases and 0 bases respectively, with 11 bases between them. This CDR3 spans 15 amino acids. Germline CDR1 LNHDA, CDR2 SQIVND (reference sequence). CDR3 sequence (DNA): TGTGCCAGTAGTATGTTAGGAATTAACCAAGAGACCCAGTACTTC. This gives the protein CASSMLGINQETQYF. Full variable domain (rest looked up from reference TRBV19 and TRBJ2-5): DGGITQSPKYLFRKEGQNVTLSCEQNLNHDAMYWYRQDPGQGLRLIYYSQIVNDFQKGDIAEGYSVSREKKESFPLTVTSAQKNPTAFYLCASSMLGINQETQYFGPGTRLLVL.

The genes are TRBV5-4 and TRBJ2-1, with a possible D match to TRBD2 (5 bases). Between the trimmed V and J ends, which lost 0 bases and 5 bases, there was a span of 18 bases. This CDR3 is 17 amino acids long. From germline, CDR1 is SGHNT and CDR2 YYREEE (reference sequence). The CDR3 DNA follows: TGTGCCAGCAGCTTGGGGGTCAAGCGGACCTCGAACAATGAGCAGTTCTTC. As protein: CASSLGVKRTSNNEQFF.

This CDR3 is CASSLYADTQYF. CDR3 nucleotides: TGTGCCAGCAGCTTATACGCAGATACGCAGTATTTT. This rearrangement joins TRBV11-1 to TRBJ2-3; no clear D. Germline V gene lookup returns CDR1 SGHAT and CDR2 FQDESV (reference sequence). This CDR3 contains 12 residues. V was cut by 2 bases and J by 4 bases, with 4 bases left in between.

This clone was recorded once. This chain links TRBV2 with TRBJ2-1, with D unresolved. Germline V gives CDR1 SNHLY, CDR2 FYNNEI. The CDR3 extends over 11 amino acids. Trimming cost V 5 bases and J 6 bases, with 5 bases left between them. CDR3 loop: CASSRTNEQFF. CDR3 DNA: TGTGCCAGCAGTCGGACCAATGAGCAGTTCTTC.

In this sample, this clone turned up a few times. The CDR3 coding sequence is TGTGCCAGCAGCTTACCGACCCTGGGGTACAATGAGCAGTTCTTC. Translating it yields CASSLPTLGYNEQFF. The chain joins TRBV7-3 to TRBJ2-1, with unresolved D. The germline V and J ends were trimmed by 2 bases and 4 bases, with 12 bases remaining between them. The CDR3 has 15 residues. Germline V gene lookup returns CDR1 SGHTA and CDR2 FQGTGA.

The J gene is TRBJ1-1, the V gene TRBV18, with 7 bases matching TRBD1. This CDR3 is built from 15 residues. Germline CDR1 KGHSH, CDR2 LQKENI. V trimming: 3 bases; J trimming: 4 bases; junction bases outside the gene matches: 8. CDR3 loop: CASSPILQGTTEAFF. In DNA form, the CDR3 reads TGTGCCAGCTCACCGATCTTACAGGGGACCACTGAAGCTTTCTTT.

The chain has TRBV28 and TRBJ2-2; the match to TRBD2 covers 7 bases. The CDR3 spans 16 residues. Germline V gene data show CDR1 as MDHEN and CDR2 as SYDVKM. J lost 4 bases, V lost 5 bases, and 10 bases had no gene match. The DNA for the CDR3 is TGTGCCAGCAGTCCAGCGGGGAGAGGTATCACCGGGGAGCTGTTTTTT. As protein: CASSPAGRGITGELFF.

In nucleotides, the CDR3 is TGTGCCAGCAGGCCACAGGGGGCTTACTCTTACGAGCAGTACTTC. This translates into CASRPQGAYSYEQYF. The V and J genes are TRBV6-1 and TRBJ2-7, with 9 bases that match TRBD1. V shed 6 bases, J shed 4 bases, and the junction held 10 bases outside the gene matches. CDR1 is MNHNS and CDR2 is SASEGT in the germline V gene. The CDR3 has 15 residues.

This clone has a handful of counts. The V call is TRBV27, the J call TRBJ1-1; TRBD1 is a possible D gene (5 bases). The germline V gene has CDR1 MNHEY and CDR2 SMNVEV (reference sequence). The CDR3 sequence is 14 residues long. The V gene lost 6 bases and the J gene lost 2 bases, with 13 bases spanning the gap. This chain's CDR3 is CASSRFDSNTEAFF. The CDR3 nucleotides read TGTGCCAGCAGCCGCTTCGACAGTAACACTGAAGCTTTCTTT.

In this sample, this clone turned up once. The chain couples TRBV19 to TRBJ1-2, with a possible D match to TRBD1 (6 bases). The V end was cut by 6 bases, the J end by 7 bases, with 15 bases between. CDR3 length: 13 amino acids. Germline V gene data show CDR1 as LNHDA and CDR2 as SQIVND (reference sequence). The CDR3 bases are TGTGCCAGTAGCTCCACAGGGACCTCTGGCTACACCTTC. Protein: CASSSTGTSGYTF. Using reference TRBV19 and TRBJ1-2 for the parts outside the CDR3, the full variable domain is DGGITQSPKYLFRKEGQNVTLSCEQNLNHDAMYWYRQDPGQGLRLIYYSQIVNDFQKGDIAEGYSVSREKKESFPLTVTSAQKNPTAFYLCASSSTGTSGYTFGSGTRLTVV.

CDR3 nucleotide sequence: TGCGCCAGCAGCTTGGCCGGGCGGGAGGGCGTTTACGAGCAGTACTTC. Translated, it gives CASSLAGREGVYEQYF. The chain employs TRBV5-1 and TRBJ2-7; TRBD2 agrees at 9 bases. CDR1 and CDR2 from the germline V gene are SGHRS and YFSETQ. Trimming cost V 0 bases and J 4 bases; bases outside gene matches: 8. The length of the CDR3 is 16 residues.